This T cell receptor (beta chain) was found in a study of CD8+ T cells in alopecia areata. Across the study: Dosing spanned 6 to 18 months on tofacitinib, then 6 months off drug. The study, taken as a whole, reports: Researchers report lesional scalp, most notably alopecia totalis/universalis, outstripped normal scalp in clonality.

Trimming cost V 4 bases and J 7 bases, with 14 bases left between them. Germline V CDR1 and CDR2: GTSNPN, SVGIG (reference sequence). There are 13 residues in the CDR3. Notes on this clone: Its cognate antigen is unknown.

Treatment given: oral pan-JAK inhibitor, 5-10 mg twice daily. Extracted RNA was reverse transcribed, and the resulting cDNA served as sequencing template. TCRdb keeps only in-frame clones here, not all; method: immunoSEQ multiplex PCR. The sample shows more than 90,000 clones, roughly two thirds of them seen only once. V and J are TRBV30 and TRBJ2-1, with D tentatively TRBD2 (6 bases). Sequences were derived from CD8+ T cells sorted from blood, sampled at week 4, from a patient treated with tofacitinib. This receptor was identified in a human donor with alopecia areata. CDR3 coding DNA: TGTGCCTGGACCCAGCTAGGAGGGAATGAGCAGTTCTTC. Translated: CAWTQLGGNEQFF.